What follows are 9 T cell receptor beta chains derived from one specimen sequenced in a study of cytomegalovirus exposure and HLA in healthy donors. Method: immunoSEQ multiplex PCR; TCRdb's copy keeps in-frame clones and lacks some. The sample yields about 200,000 clones, 81% seen once. The sample was PBMCs. These receptors were taken from a woman aged 25 to 39 in good health and CMV-seronegative.

The DNA of the CDR3 is TGCGCCAGCAGCCTGGCCGGGACAGGGGGAAATCAGCCCCAGCATTTT. This translates into CASSLAGTGGNQPQHF. The V gene is TRBV5-1, the J gene TRBJ1-5; 11 positions agree with TRBD1. CDR1 SGHRS and CDR2 YFSETQ come from the germline V gene. CDR3 length: 16 amino acids. With V trimmed by 4 bases and J by 4 bases, 7 bases remained unmatched.

This sequence joins TRBV5-4 and TRBJ2-1, with D possibly being TRBD2 (5 bases). The germline V and J ends were trimmed by 4 bases and 1 base, with 15 bases remaining between them. Germline values: CDR1 SGHNT, CDR2 YYREEE (reference sequence). The CDR3 loop spans 16 amino acids. The CDR3 sequence is CASSRKGGPSYNEQFF. CDR3 nucleotides: TGTGCCAGCAGCCGAAAAGGAGGACCGTCCTACAATGAGCAGTTCTTC. Based on the CDR3 plus reference TRBV5-4 and TRBJ2-1, the full variable domain is ETGVTQSPTHLIKTRGQQVTLRCSSQSGHNTVSWYQQALGQGPQFIFQYYREEENGRGNFPPRFSGLQFPNYSSELNVNALELDDSALYLCASSRKGGPSYNEQFFGPGTRLTVL.

This chain connects TRBV5-1 to TRBJ2-1; TRBD2 matches 8 bases. J gave up 7 bases and V 0 bases, and 9 bases lay outside the gene matches. CDR3 length equals 16 residues. From germline, CDR1 is SGHRS and CDR2 YFSETQ. DNA of the CDR3: TGCGCCAGCAGCTTGGTGCCGGGAGGGGTGGTGAATGAGCAGTTCTTC. Encoded protein: CASSLVPGGVVNEQFF. Looking up the rest from reference TRBV5-1 and TRBJ2-1 gives the full variable domain: KAGVTQTPRYLIKTRGQQVTLSCSPISGHRSVSWYQQTPGQGLQFLFEYFSETQRNKGNFPGRFSGRQFSNSRSEMNVSTLELGDSALYLCASSLVPGGVVNEQFFGPGTRLTVL.

The chain couples TRBV12-5 to TRBJ1-1; no clear D. The germline CDR1 and CDR2 sequences are LGHNT and FRNRAP. This CDR3 is built from 14 residues. V dropped 7 bases and J dropped 0 bases, with 12 bases sitting between them. CDR3 bases: TGTGCTAGTGCCCTAGAGGCGGTGAACACTGAAGCTTTCTTT. It encodes CASALEAVNTEAFF.

The chain recombines TRBV7-8 with TRBJ1-5; D is perhaps TRBD1 (5 bases). This CDR3 spans 16 amino acids. V lost 2 bases, J lost 0 bases, and 11 bases lay in between. From germline, CDR1 is SGHVS and CDR2 FQNEAQ. CDR3 DNA sequence: TGTGCCAGCAGCTTATATCCAGGGCCTAGCAATCAGCCCCAGCATTTT. This codes for CASSLYPGPSNQPQHF. Full variable domain (rest looked up from reference TRBV7-8 and TRBJ1-5): GAGVSQSPRYKVAKRGQDVALRCDPISGHVSLFWYQQALGQGPEFLTYFQNEAQLDKSGLPSDRFFAERPEGSVSTLKIQRTQQEDSAVYLCASSLYPGPSNQPQHFGDGTRLSIL.

The chain carries TRBV5-1 and TRBJ1-2; the match to TRBD1 covers 8 bases. The V and J ends lost 3 bases and 4 bases, in that order; junction bases with no gene match: 8. CDR3 length: 15 amino acids. Per germline, CDR1 SGHRS and CDR2 YFSETQ. DNA of the CDR3: TGCGCCAGCAGCTCCTCCTCGACAGGGGTCTATGGCTACACCTTC. Translated: CASSSSSTGVYGYTF.

The chain joins TRBV30 to TRBJ2-7, with a possible D match to TRBD1 (6 bases). The V gene's germline CDR1 is GTSNPN and CDR2 SVGIG (reference sequence). This CDR3 contains 11 residues. V dropped 3 bases and J dropped 3 bases, with 6 bases sitting between them. The CDR3: CAWRTGYEQYF. CDR3 nucleotide sequence: TGTGCCTGGAGGACAGGCTACGAGCAGTACTTC.

V gene TRBV10-3 combines with J gene TRBJ1-1; D uncertain. This CDR3 spans 13 amino acids. The germline V and J ends were trimmed by 7 bases and 1 base, with 10 bases remaining between them. Germline CDR1 reads ENHRY; CDR2 reads SYGVKD. The DNA for the CDR3 is TGTGCCATCAAACCGGGATCGAACACTGAAGCTTTCTTT. This sequence encodes CAIKPGSNTEAFF.

The table lists this clone with a few counts. The J gene is TRBJ2-5, the V gene TRBV5-1; possibly TRBD2 for D (6 bases). V lost 3 bases to trimming and J lost 0 bases, with 6 bases between them. Germline V gene sequence: CDR1 SGHRS, CDR2 YFSETQ. The CDR3 has 13 residues. The CDR3 spells CASSWTNQETQYF. The DNA of the CDR3 is TGCGCCAGCAGCTGGACTAACCAAGAGACCCAGTACTTC.